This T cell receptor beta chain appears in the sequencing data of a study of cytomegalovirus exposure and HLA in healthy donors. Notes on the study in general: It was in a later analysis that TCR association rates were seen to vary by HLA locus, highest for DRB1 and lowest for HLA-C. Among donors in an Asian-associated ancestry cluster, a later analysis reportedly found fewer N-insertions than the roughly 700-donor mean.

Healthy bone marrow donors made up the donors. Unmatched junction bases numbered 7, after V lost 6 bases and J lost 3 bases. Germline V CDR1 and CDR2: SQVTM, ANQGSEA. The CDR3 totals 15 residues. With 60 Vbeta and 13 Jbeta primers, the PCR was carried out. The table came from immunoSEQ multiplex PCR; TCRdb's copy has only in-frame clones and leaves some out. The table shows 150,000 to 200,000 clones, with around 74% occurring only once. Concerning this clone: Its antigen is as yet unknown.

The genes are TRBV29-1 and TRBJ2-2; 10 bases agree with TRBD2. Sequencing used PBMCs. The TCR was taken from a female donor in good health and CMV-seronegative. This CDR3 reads CSVTSGRADTGELFF. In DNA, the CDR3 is TGCAGCGTCACGAGCGGGAGGGCCGACACCGGGGAGCTGTTTTTT.